Below, 14 T cell receptor beta chains from the same sample are listed, as sequenced in a study of CD8 T cells in ankylosing spondylitis (TCRdb year 2017). Libraries were constructed by 5' RACE. The data were produced on an Illumina HiSeq 2500. TCRdb trimmed public reads at Q25 via fastp, called clones via MiXCR and kept in-frame beta chains. Each CDR3 protein gets just one entry, which takes the most common genes and DNA from the rows behind it. The sample includes around 230,000 distinct CDR3 sequences, with 7.5% to 9% observed a single time. The ten largest clones capture around 6.8% of the sample. Sequencing was performed on blood, either unsorted or a sorted T cell fraction (not recorded which). The receptor source for this set is a male donor with ankylosing spondylitis or in good health (not recorded which).

This clonotype has ten or more counts. The V gene is TRBV5-1, the J gene TRBJ2-1; 8 bases line up with TRBD2. This CDR3 is built from 14 residues. The germline gives CDR1 SGHRS, CDR2 YFSETQ. The V gene end was trimmed by 6 bases and the J gene end by 5 bases; junction bases not matched to a gene: 7. In DNA form, the CDR3 reads TGCGCCAGCACGGGGGGGGAGTGGAACAATGAGCAGTTCTTC. Its protein is CASTGGEWNNEQFF.

This clonotype was counted ten times or more. At one end the junction does not follow the germline gene, possibly because of a read error. This chain links TRBV7-7 with TRBJ2-1, with 9 positions matching TRBD2. Germline lookup yields CDR1 SSHAT and CDR2 FNYEAQ (reference sequence). The CDR3 consists of 15 residues. CDR3 DNA sequence: TGTGCTAGCAGCGCCGGGACTAGCAGCAAGAATGAGCAGTTCTTC. Protein sequence: CASSAGTSSKNEQFF.

This clonotype turned up a few times. The V and J genes are TRBV7-2 and TRBJ1-1; the D gene is possibly TRBD1 (5 bases). Germline CDR1 is SGHTA and CDR2 is FQGNSA. The CDR3 is 16 amino acids. Trimming pared 5 bases from V and 5 bases from J, leaving 21 bases between. CDR3 in amino acids: CASSPPAMTGGTEAFF. The CDR3 DNA is TGTGCCAGCAGCCCCCCCGCGATGACCGGGGGGACTGAAGCTTTCTTT.

This clonotype has a count of ten or more. V and J are TRBV29-1 and TRBJ2-3, with TRBD2 identical over 11 bases. With 6 bases clipped from V and 2 bases from J, the junction kept 4 bases outside the gene matches. CDR3 length equals 14 residues. CDR1 and CDR2 (germline): SQVTM, ANQGSEA. DNA for the CDR3: TGCAGCGTCGGGGGACTAGCGGACACAGATACGCAGTATTTT. It encodes CSVGGLADTDTQYF.

This clonotype was counted between two and nine times. The rearrangement links TRBV20-1 to TRBJ2-1; the match to TRBD2 covers 9 bases. The CDR3 spans 16 residues. V lost 5 bases to trimming and J lost 0 bases; unmatched junction nucleotides: 8. The germline V gene has CDR1 DFQATT and CDR2 SNEGSKA (reference sequence). The CDR3 here is CSAPRRGRASYNEQFF. The CDR3 DNA sequence: TGCAGTGCTCCCCGGCGCGGGAGGGCCTCCTACAATGAGCAGTTCTTC.

This clonotype appeared a few times. J is TRBJ1-2 and V is TRBV7-3; D uncertain. V was pared by 1 base and J by 5 bases, with 11 bases between. There are 14 residues in the CDR3. CDR1 and CDR2 from the germline V gene are SGHTA and FQGTGA. The CDR3 coding sequence is TGTGCCAGCAGCTTAAGCCCGGGAGAGTATGGCTACACCTTC. Amino acid sequence: CASSLSPGEYGYTF.

Ten or more counts support this clonotype. The CDR3 is CASGQRGGNTEAFF. Written as DNA, the CDR3 is TGTGCCAGCGGGCAGAGGGGGGGCAACACTGAAGCTTTCTTT. The rearrangement joins TRBV3-1 to TRBJ1-1; tentatively, D is TRBD1 (6 bases). The germline V gene encodes CDR1 LGHDT and CDR2 YNNKEL (reference sequence). The ends were cut back, 8 bases at V and 2 bases at J, with 15 bases in the middle. CDR3 length: 14 amino acids.

This clonotype was recorded many times. The chain joins TRBV7-2 to TRBJ1-2; D possibly corresponds to TRBD1 (5 bases). The V end lost 1 base, the J end lost 0 bases, and 12 bases lay between the germline ends. The CDR3 is made up of 16 amino acids. Germline V gene lookup returns CDR1 SGHTA and CDR2 FQGNSA. In DNA form, the CDR3 reads TGTGCCAGCAGCTTAGGCCCAGGGCGGGCTAACTATGGCTACACCTTC. Encoded protein: CASSLGPGRANYGYTF.

This clonotype has at least ten counts. The chain couples TRBV7-3 to TRBJ2-1, with TRBD1 matching 8 bases. This CDR3 is built from 15 residues. The V segment lost 2 bases and the J segment 10 bases; nucleotides outside the gene matches: 10. From germline, CDR1 is SGHTA and CDR2 FQGTGA. The CDR3 sequence: CASSLQGAPSYEQFF. CDR3 nucleotide sequence: TGTGCCAGCAGCTTACAGGGGGCGCCGAGCTACGAGCAGTTCTTC.

Ten or more counts support this clonotype. The gene calls are TRBV11-2 and TRBJ2-1, with TRBD2 matching 13 bases. Trimming took 2 bases from V and 0 from J; bases not matched to a gene: 4. This CDR3 spans 18 amino acids. Germline lookup yields CDR1 SGHAT and CDR2 FQNNGV. The CDR3: CASSLKGLAGHSYNEQFF. The CDR3 DNA follows: TGTGCCAGCAGCTTAAAGGGACTAGCGGGACACTCCTACAATGAGCAGTTCTTC.

The CDR3 coding sequence is TGTGCCAGCAGCTCAGACTCCAGGGTTCGACAGCCCCAGCATTTT. Its protein is CASSSDSRVRQPQHF. The chain links TRBV7-2 to TRBJ1-5; TRBD1 is a possible D gene (5 bases). Germline V gene sequence: CDR1 SGHTA, CDR2 FQGNSA. With 4 bases removed from V and 7 bases from J, the gap between germline ends came to 17 bases. CDR3 length: 15 residues.

The chain employs TRBV4-1 and TRBJ2-3; possibly TRBD1 or TRBD2 for D (5 bases each). The germline V gene encodes CDR1 MGHRA and CDR2 YSYEKL. The CDR3 totals 15 residues. V was cut by 1 base and J by 5 bases, with 13 bases left in between. CDR3 in amino acids: CASSQVAGGVDTQYF. In DNA, the CDR3 is TGCGCCAGCAGCCAAGTAGCTGGGGGAGTAGATACGCAGTATTTT.

This clonotype was found many times. V is TRBV12-3 or TRBV12-4 and J is TRBJ1-1; tentatively, D is TRBD1 (5 bases). The CDR3 is 11 residues long. Trimming removed 3 bases from V and 10 bases from J, with 9 bases in between. CDR3 loop: CASSFNRGAFF. DNA for the CDR3: TGTGCCAGCAGTTTTAATAGGGGAGCTTTCTTT.

The rearrangement links TRBV7-3 to TRBJ2-2, with D possibly matching TRBD1 (5 bases). The CDR3 totals 15 residues. V was clipped by 1 base and J by 1 base, with 7 bases between them. The germline CDR1 and CDR2 sequences are SGHTA and FQGTGA. CDR3: CASSLRGQNTGELFF. The CDR3 nucleotides are TGTGCCAGCAGCTTAAGAGGACAGAACACCGGGGAGCTGTTTTTT.